This T cell receptor (beta chain) is from a study of early T cells in non-severe SARS-CoV-2 infection. At the level of the study: The sequenced material was bulk RNA from unsorted whole blood, and its chains were unpaired. Whole-study results and caveats: Matching against VDJdb likely underestimated virus-specific expansions, favoring anti-spike CD8.

Comment on this clonotype: What it binds is not known.

This CDR3 has 13 residues. In germline, CDR1 is SNHLY, CDR2 FYNNEI. Trimming shortened V by 7 bases and J by 0 bases, and 7 bases separated the two germline ends. cDNA molecules, individually, were tagged with unique molecular identifiers. TCRdb re-derived calls from the 5' RACE reads in MiXCR, one entry per CDR3 protein. Found here are tens of thousands of distinct CDR3 sequences, about 6.2% of them singletons; the top ten hold roughly 6%. The chain uses TRBV2 and TRBJ2-1; D gene ambiguous. The sequence was obtained from an adult who was a healthcare worker with PCR-confirmed SARS-CoV-2 infection or an uninfected control (not recorded which). The sample taken for sequencing was whole blood. This CDR3 is CASMASSYNEQFF. The DNA for the CDR3 is TGTGCCAGCATGGCGTCCTCCTACAATGAGCAGTTCTTC. Based on the CDR3 plus reference TRBV2 and TRBJ2-1, the full variable domain is EPEVTQTPSHQVTQMGQEVILRCVPISNHLYFYWYRQILGQKVEFLVSFYNNEISEKSEIFDDQFSVERPDGSNFTLKIRSTKLEDSAMYFCASMASSYNEQFFGPGTRLTVL.